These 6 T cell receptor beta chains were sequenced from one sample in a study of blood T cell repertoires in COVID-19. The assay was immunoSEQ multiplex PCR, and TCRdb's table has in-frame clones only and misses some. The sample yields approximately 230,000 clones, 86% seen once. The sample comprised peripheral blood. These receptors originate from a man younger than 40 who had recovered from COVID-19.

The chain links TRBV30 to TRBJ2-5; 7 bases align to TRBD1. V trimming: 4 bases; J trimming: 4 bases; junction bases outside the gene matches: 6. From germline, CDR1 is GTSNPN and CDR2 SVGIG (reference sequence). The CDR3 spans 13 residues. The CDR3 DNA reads TGTGCCTGGACCAGGGACAGCGGAGAGACCCAGTACTTC. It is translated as CAWTRDSGETQYF. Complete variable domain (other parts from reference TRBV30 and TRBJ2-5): SQTIHQWPATLVQPVGSPLSLECTVEGTSNPNLYWYRQAAGRGLQLLFYSVGIGQISSEVPQNLSASRPQDRQFILSSKKLLLSDSGFYLCAWTRDSGETQYFGPGTRLLVL.

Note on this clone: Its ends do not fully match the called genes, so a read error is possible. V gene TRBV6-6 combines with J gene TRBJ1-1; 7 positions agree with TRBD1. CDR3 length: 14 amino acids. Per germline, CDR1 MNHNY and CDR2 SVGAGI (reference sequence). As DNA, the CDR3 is TGTGCCAGCACCCTACATCAGGGGGACCCCGAGCGGATCTTT. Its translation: CASTLHQGDPERIF.

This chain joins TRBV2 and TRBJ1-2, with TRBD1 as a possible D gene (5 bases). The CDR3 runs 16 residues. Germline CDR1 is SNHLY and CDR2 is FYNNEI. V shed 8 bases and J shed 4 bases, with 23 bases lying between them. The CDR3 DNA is TGTGCCAGCGCTGGGGGAGGGACCCAGACCCCCTATGGCTACACCTTC. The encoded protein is CASAGGGTQTPYGYTF. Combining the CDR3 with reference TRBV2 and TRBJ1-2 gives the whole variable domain EPEVTQTPSHQVTQMGQEVILRCVPISNHLYFYWYRQILGQKVEFLVSFYNNEISEKSEIFDDQFSVERPDGSNFTLKIRSTKLEDSAMYFCASAGGGTQTPYGYTFGSGTRLTVV.

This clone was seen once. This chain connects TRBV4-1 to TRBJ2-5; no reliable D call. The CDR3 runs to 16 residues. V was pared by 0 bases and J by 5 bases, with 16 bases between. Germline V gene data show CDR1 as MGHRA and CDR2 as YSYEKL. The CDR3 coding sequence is TGCGCCAGCAGCCAAGATCAAACCAGAGGTAGGGAGACCCAGTACTTC. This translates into CASSQDQTRGRETQYF.

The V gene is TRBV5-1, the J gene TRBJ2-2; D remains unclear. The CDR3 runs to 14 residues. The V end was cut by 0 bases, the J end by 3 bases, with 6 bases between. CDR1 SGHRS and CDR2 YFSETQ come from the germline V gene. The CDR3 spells CASSLGAYTGELFF. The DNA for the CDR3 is TGCGCCAGCAGCTTGGGGGCGTACACCGGGGAGCTGTTTTTT.

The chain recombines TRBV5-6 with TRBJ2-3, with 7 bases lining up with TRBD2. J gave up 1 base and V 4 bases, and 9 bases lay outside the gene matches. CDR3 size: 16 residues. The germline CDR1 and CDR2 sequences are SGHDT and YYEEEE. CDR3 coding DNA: TGTGCCAGCAGCCCAGGACTAGTTTCCGGCACAGATACGCAGTATTTT. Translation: CASSPGLVSGTDTQYF.